This T cell receptor (beta chain) was sequenced in a study of identical twins. Findings and limits, study-wide: These conclusions were based on statistical analysis (cross-sectional, not following the same donors). Out-of-frame beta sequences exhibited a weaker degree of excess twin sharing. Invariant MAIT and iNKT cells could partly confound zero-insertion analyses.

Addition of a universal primer site occurred through template switching, and cDNA carried unique molecular identifiers. TCRdb re-derived calls from the 5' RACE reads in MiXCR, one entry per CDR3 protein. In the table there are about 150,000 distinct CDR3 sequences, around 3.5% of which are singletons. The V gene lost 2 bases and the J gene lost 1 base, with 12 bases spanning the gap. The CDR3 spans 15 residues. The germline CDR1 and CDR2 sequences are SGHRS and YFSETQ. Remarks on this clonotype: Its antigen is not known.

The specimen sequenced was memory T cells sorted from blood. V and J are TRBV5-1 and TRBJ2-5; D is perhaps TRBD2 (5 bases). This sequence was found in a man between 18 and 35 years old in good health. The CDR3 region is CASSLSGVVQETQYF. The CDR3 coding sequence is TGCGCCAGCAGCTTAAGCGGTGTCGTCCAAGAGACCCAGTACTTC.